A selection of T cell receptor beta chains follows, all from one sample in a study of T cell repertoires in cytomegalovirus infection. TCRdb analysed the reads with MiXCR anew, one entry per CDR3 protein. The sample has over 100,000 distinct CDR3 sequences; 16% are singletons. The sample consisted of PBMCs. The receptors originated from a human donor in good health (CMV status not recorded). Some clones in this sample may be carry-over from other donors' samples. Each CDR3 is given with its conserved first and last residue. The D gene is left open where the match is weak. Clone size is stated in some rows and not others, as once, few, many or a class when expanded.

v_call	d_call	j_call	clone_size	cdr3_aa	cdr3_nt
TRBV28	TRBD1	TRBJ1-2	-	CASSSLGQGAGYTF	TGTGCCAGCAGTTCCCTGGGACAGGGGGCCGGCTACACCTTC
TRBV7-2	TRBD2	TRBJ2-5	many	CASSLAGGLQETQYF	TGTGCCAGCAGCTTAGCGGGAGGGTTGCAAGAGACCCAGTACTTC
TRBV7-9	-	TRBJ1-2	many	CASSLNVRGPNYGYTF	TGTGCCAGCAGCTTGAATGTACGGGGACCTAACTATGGCTACACCTTC
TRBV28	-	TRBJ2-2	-	CASSYLRGAVGELFF	TGTGCCAGCAGTTATCTCCGGGGGGCCGTCGGGGAGCTGTTTTTT
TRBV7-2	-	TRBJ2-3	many	CASSLGLADTQYF	TGTGCCAGCAGTTTGGGGCTCGCGGACACGCAGTATTTT
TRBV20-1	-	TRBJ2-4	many	CSARDGQINIQYF	TGCAGTGCTAGAGATGGACAGATAAACATTCAGTACTTC
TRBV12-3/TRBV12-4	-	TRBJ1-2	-	CASRQQGGGYTF	TGTGCCAGCAGGCAACAAGGTGGCGGCTACACCTTC
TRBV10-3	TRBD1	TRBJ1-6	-	CAIKDRGSPLHF	TGTGCCATCAAGGACAGGGGGTCACCCCTCCACTTT
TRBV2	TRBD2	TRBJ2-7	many	CASTLAREQYF	TGTGCCAGCACACTAGCGCGCGAGCAGTACTTC
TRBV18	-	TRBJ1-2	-	CASSPGADNYGYTF	TGTGCCAGCTCACCAGGGGCGGATAACTATGGCTACACCTTC
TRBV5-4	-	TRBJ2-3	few	CASRRKTGQHTDTQYF	TGTGCCAGCAGAAGGAAAACTGGACAGCACACAGATACGCAGTATTTT
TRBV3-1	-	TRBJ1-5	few	CASSPGNNQPQHF	TGTGCCAGCAGCCCGGGTAACAATCAGCCCCAGCATTTT
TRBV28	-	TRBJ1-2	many	CAGSRAGAFYGYTF	TGTGCCGGTTCCAGGGCAGGGGCATTCTATGGCTACACCTTC
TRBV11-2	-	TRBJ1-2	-	CASSPGSGGYTF	TGTGCCAGCAGCCCCGGCTCTGGTGGCTACACCTTC
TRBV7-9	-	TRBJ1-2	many	CASNPPSAGAGGYTF	TGTGCCAGCAACCCACCCTCGGCAGGCGCAGGCGGCTACACCTTC
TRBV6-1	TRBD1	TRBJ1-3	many	CASSFQGQAGNTIYF	TGTGCCAGCAGCTTCCAGGGACAGGCTGGAAACACCATATATTTT
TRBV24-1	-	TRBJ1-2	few	CATSDPSTGKGYTF	TGTGCCACCAGTGATCCTTCGACAGGAAAAGGCTACACCTTC
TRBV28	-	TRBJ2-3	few	CASSFPSGTRKPASTDTQYF	TGTGCCAGCAGTTTCCCCTCTGGGACAAGGAAGCCCGCTAGCACAGATACGCAGTATTTT
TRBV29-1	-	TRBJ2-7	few	CSVEGPYYEQYF	TGCAGCGTTGAGGGGCCTTACTACGAGCAGTACTTC
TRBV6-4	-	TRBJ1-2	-	CASSDSSEGSYGYTF	TGTGCCAGCAGTGACTCGAGTGAGGGGAGCTATGGCTACACCTTC
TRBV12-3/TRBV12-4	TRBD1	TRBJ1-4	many	CASSFGTGGEKLFF	TGTGCCAGCAGTTTTGGGACAGGGGGTGAAAAACTGTTTTTT
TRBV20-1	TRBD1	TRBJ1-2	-	CSAGQGLSYTF	TGCAGTGCTGGACAGGGGTTATCGTACACCTTC
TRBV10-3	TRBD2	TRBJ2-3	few	CANRGGGNTDTQYF	TGTGCCAACCGCGGCGGGGGAAACACAGATACGCAGTATTTT
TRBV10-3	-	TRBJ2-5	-	CAISEVRETQYF	TGTGCCATCAGTGAGGTACGGGAGACCCAGTACTTC
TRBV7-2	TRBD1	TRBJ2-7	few	CASSFSSDRAYEQYF	TGTGCCAGCAGCTTTTCATCAGACAGGGCCTACGAGCAGTACTTC
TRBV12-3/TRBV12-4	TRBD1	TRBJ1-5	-	CASSLPGGAGQPQHF	TGTGCCAGCAGTTTGCCAGGGGGCGCAGGACAGCCCCAGCATTTT
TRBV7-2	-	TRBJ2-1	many	CASSLEGDSYNEQFF	TGTGCCAGCAGCTTAGAAGGGGACTCCTACAATGAGCAGTTCTTC
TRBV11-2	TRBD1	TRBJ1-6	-	CASSFGTVDSPLHF	TGTGCCAGCAGCTTTGGGACAGTTGATTCACCCCTCCACTTT
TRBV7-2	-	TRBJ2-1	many	CASSAQRSSYNEQFF	TGTGCCAGCAGCGCTCAAAGAAGCTCCTACAATGAGCAGTTCTTC
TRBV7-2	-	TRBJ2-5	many	CASSSRSTGRETQYF	TGTGCCAGCAGCTCCCGTTCTACAGGGAGAGAGACCCAGTACTTC
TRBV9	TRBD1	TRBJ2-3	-	CASSVGQGRTDTQYF	TGTGCCAGCAGCGTAGGACAGGGGAGAACAGATACGCAGTATTTT
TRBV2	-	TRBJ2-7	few	CASGGRLGGEQYF	TGTGCCAGCGGAGGACGGCTCGGGGGCGAGCAGTACTTC
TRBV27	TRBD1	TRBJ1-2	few	CASRRLGQDYGYTF	TGTGCCAGCAGGCGCCTCGGACAGGACTATGGCTACACCTTC
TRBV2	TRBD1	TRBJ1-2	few	CASRRTTGGLGYTF	TGTGCCAGCAGGAGAACGACAGGGGGCCTTGGCTACACCTTC
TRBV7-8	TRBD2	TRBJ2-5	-	CASSLAAGGPVETQYF	TGTGCCAGCAGCTTAGCGGCGGGGGGGCCGGTAGAGACCCAGTACTTC
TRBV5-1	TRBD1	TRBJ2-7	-	CASTRTGGAGPYEQYF	TGCGCCAGCACGCGTACAGGGGGCGCTGGGCCCTACGAGCAGTACTTC
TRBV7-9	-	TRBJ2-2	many	CASSFLTGTGYTGELFF	TGTGCCAGCAGCTTCTTGACAGGGACTGGGTACACCGGGGAGCTGTTTTTT
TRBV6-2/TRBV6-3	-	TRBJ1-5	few	CASSFGPNQPQHF	TGTGCCAGCAGTTTTGGACCGAATCAGCCCCAGCATTTT
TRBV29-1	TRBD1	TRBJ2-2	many	CSVQDRGRTGELFF	TGCAGCGTACAGGACAGGGGCCGGACCGGGGAGCTGTTTTTT
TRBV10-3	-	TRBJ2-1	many	CAISESAGFRNEQFF	TGTGCCATCAGTGAGTCGGCGGGGTTCAGGAATGAGCAGTTCTTC
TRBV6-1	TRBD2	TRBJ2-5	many	CASSAPVRGGETQYF	TGTGCCAGCAGCGCCCCTGTGCGGGGGGGAGAGACCCAGTACTTC
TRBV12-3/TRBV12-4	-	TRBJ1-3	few	CASRSGATWRASGNTIYF	TGTGCCAGCAGGTCAGGGGCGACTTGGCGGGCCTCTGGAAACACCATATATTTT
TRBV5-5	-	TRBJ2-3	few	CASSLGPLAPTDTQYF	TGTGCCAGCAGCTTGGGTCCCCTGGCCCCCACAGATACGCAGTATTTT
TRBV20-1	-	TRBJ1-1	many	CSASPLGAQEEGNTEAFF	TGCAGTGCTAGCCCATTGGGAGCACAGGAGGAGGGCAACACTGAAGCTTTCTTT
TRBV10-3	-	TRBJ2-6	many	CAISEWVDSLSGANVLTF	TGTGCCATCAGTGAGTGGGTTGACAGCCTCTCTGGGGCCAACGTCCTGACTTTC
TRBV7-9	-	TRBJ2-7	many	CASSFMEEQYF	TGTGCCAGCAGCTTTATGGAGGAGCAGTACTTC
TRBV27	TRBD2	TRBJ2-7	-	CASSKGLAGTFGEQYF	TGTGCCAGCAGCAAGGGACTAGCGGGGACCTTTGGCGAGCAGTACTTC
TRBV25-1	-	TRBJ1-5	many	CASSPRAQGRDQPQHF	TGTGCCAGCAGTCCTCGGGCGCAGGGGAGAGATCAGCCCCAGCATTTT
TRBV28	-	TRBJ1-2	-	CASSLEGTGGYIF	TGTGCCAGCAGTTTGGAAGGGACGGGGGGCTACATCTTC
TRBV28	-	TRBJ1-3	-	CASSLGQAYSGNTIYF	TGTGCCAGCAGCCTGGGACAAGCTTACTCTGGAAACACCATATATTTT
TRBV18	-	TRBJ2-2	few	CASSPDQGTGELFF	TGTGCCAGCTCACCAGACCAGGGCACCGGGGAGCTGTTTTTT